Described below is a single TCR beta chain sequence and its context. Its matching antigen is unknown. V was shortened by 3 bases and J by 6 bases, with 15 bases between the two germline ends. In germline, CDR1 is GTSNPN, CDR2 SVGIG (reference sequence). The CDR3 is 14 amino acids. The source of the sample is a study of graft-versus-host responses after intestinal transplantation. Study in general: All of the recipients had induction that used anti-thymocyte globulin, then tacrolimus and steroids for three to four years.

Assay used: immunoSEQ multiplex PCR; TCRdb lists only in-frame clones, some missing. The repertoire holds about 110,000 clones, with 90% to 95% as singletons. Study outcomes and limitations: Declines in HvG clones occurring early post-transplant were associated with peak circulating GvH clone levels. Recipient marrow held GvH clones, some first seen in ileum or blood. Patients with graft-donor T cell macrochimerism had high graft-versus-host to host-versus-graft clonal ratios in allografts.

The clonotype originates from a human donor who was the organ donor for an intestinal transplant. The specimen was unstimulated CD4+ T cells sorted from spleen or lymph node cells, collected before transplant. The V and J genes are TRBV30 and TRBJ2-1; D is perhaps TRBD1 or TRBD2 (5 bases each). CDR3: CAWRIPGTVNEQFF. DNA of the CDR3: TGTGCCTGGAGGATTCCCGGGACGGTCAATGAGCAGTTCTTC.